The text below deals with one T cell receptor beta chain. The sample belongs to a study of cytomegalovirus exposure and HLA in healthy donors. Looked up from germline, CDR1 is KGHSH and CDR2 is LQKENI. V lost 3 bases, J lost 2 bases, and 11 bases lay in between. The CDR3 has 14 amino acids. The PCR had 60 Vbeta and 13 Jbeta primers. Assay: immunoSEQ multiplex PCR; the TCRdb copy retains only in-frame clones and omits some. Of 90,000 to 100,000 clones in the sample, more than 70% were seen once. This chain uses TRBV18 with TRBJ2-7; D not certain. This sequence was found in a female donor in good health and CMV-seronegative. The sequenced sample consisted of PBMCs. The CDR3 sequence is CASSPPGPAYEQYF. DNA of the CDR3: TGTGCCAGCTCACCTCCTGGGCCGGCCTACGAGCAGTACTTC.